This T cell receptor (beta chain) was sequenced in a study of blood T cells in healthy people across ages. Findings and limits, study-wide: Diversity was estimated from one million T cells, and these estimates were considered underestimates.

This clonotype was seen more than once but under ten times. Its matching antigen is unknown. This CDR3 has 13 residues. V was clipped by 7 bases and J by 2 bases, with 14 bases between them. From germline, CDR1 is SQVTM and CDR2 ANQGSEA. Using a J-beta primer mix together with a sample-barcoded 5' primer, a second PCR was run for roughly 7 to 12 cycles. TCRdb processed the 5' RACE reads anew with MiXCR; each CDR3 protein has one entry. The sample carries 1.2 million to 1.5 million distinct CDR3 sequences, approximately 59% recorded once. The clonotype comes from a man between 18 and 29 years old in good health. The specimen sequenced was blood. The V and J genes are TRBV29-1 and TRBJ1-2; D gene uncertain. The CDR3 region is CSALPVENYGYTF. CDR3 nucleotides: TGCAGCGCGTTGCCGGTTGAAAACTATGGCTACACCTTC.